This T cell receptor (beta chain) was observed in a study of CD8 T cells in Susac syndrome. CDR1 SGHAT and CDR2 FQNNGV come from the germline V gene. The V and J ends lost 4 bases and 0 bases respectively, with 17 bases between them. The CDR3 sequence is 17 residues long. Reverse transcription used roughly 0.5 to 1 ug RNA and random hexamers. Coverage of TCR beta CDR3 amplification by immunoSEQ multiplex PCR extended to 54 Vbeta and 13 Jbeta. One entry per CDR3 protein results from TCRdb running MiXCR on the immunoSEQ multiplex PCR reads. Of roughly 300,000 distinct CDR3 sequences listed, approximately 81% are singletons. Sequencing of TCR beta, carried out with a high-throughput approach, was applied to CD8+ and CD4+ T cells from the blood. The patients who served as multiple sclerosis controls were treatment-naive and had stable or active relapsing-remitting disease that fulfilled the revised McDonald criteria. TEMRA cells were enriched by FACS, and CD4+ and CD8+ T cells were negatively isolated.

Material: CD8+ T cells from PBMCs. This TCR came from a human donor with multiple sclerosis. The chain recombines TRBV11-2 with TRBJ2-3; D is perhaps TRBD1 (5 bases). CDR3 bases: TGTGCCAGCAGCTCCGAGCTCAGGGCGAGGAGCACAGATACGCAGTATTTT. It is translated as CASSSELRARSTDTQYF.